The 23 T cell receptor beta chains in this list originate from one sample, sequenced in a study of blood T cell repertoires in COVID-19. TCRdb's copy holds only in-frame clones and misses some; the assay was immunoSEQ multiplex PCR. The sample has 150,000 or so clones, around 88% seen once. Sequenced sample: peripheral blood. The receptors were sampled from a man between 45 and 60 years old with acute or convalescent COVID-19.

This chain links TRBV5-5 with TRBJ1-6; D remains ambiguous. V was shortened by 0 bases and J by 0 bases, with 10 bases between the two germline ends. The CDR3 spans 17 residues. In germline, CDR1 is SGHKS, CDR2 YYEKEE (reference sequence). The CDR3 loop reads CASSLAESGSYNSPLHF. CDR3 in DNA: TGTGCCAGCAGCTTGGCCGAGTCGGGCTCCTATAATTCACCCCTCCACTTT.

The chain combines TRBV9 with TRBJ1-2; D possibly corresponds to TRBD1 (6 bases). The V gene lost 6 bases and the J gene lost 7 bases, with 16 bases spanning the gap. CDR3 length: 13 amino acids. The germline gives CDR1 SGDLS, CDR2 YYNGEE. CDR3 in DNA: TGTGCCAGCACCCTACAGGGTCAGGGTGGCTACACCTTC. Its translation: CASTLQGQGGYTF.

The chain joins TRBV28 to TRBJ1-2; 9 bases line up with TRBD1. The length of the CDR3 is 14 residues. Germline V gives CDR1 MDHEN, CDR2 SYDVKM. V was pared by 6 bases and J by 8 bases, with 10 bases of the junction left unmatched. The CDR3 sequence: CASSSYYRGPGYTF. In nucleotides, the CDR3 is TGTGCCAGCAGCTCCTACTACAGGGGGCCCGGCTACACCTTC.

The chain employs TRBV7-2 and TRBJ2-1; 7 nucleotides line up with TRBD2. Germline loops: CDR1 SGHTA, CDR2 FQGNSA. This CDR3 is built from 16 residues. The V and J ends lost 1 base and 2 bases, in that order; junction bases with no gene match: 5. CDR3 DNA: TGTGCCAGCAGCTTAGGTGCGGGGGAAACCTACAATGAGCAGTTCTTC. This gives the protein CASSLGAGETYNEQFF.

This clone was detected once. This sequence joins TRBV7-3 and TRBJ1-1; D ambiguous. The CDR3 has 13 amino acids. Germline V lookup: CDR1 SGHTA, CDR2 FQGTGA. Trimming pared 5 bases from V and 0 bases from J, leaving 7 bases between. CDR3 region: CASSASLNTEAFF. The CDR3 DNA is TGTGCCAGCAGCGCGTCCTTGAACACTGAAGCTTTCTTT. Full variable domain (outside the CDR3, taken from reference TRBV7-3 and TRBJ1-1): GAGVSQTPSNKVTEKGKYVELRCDPISGHTALYWYRQSLGQGPEFLIYFQGTGAADDSGLPNDRFFAVRPEGSVSTLKIQRTERGDSAVYLCASSASLNTEAFFGQGTRLTVV.

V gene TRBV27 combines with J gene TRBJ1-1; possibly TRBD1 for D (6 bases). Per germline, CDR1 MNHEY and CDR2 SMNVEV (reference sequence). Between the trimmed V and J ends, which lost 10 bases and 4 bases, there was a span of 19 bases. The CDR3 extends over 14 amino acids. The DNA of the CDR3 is TGTGCCACCTCAGAAAGGGAGGGGGGCACTGAAGCTTTCTTT. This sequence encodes CATSEREGGTEAFF.

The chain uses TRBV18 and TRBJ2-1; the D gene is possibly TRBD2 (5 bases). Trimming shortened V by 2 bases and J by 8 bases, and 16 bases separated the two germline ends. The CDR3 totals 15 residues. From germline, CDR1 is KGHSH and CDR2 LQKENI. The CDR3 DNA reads TGTGCCAGCTCACCAAAGCTCAGCAGCGGCCATGAGCAGTTCTTC. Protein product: CASSPKLSSGHEQFF.

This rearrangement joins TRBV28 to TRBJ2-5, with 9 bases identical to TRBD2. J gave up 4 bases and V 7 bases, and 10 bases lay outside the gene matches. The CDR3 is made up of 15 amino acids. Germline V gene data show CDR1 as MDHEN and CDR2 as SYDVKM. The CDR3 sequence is CASNSAGGGRETQYF. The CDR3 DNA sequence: TGTGCCAGCAATTCGGCGGGAGGGGGCCGAGAGACCCAGTACTTC. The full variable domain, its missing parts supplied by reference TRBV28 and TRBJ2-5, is DVKVTQSSRYLVKRTGEKVFLECVQDMDHENMFWYRQDPGLGLRLIYFSYDVKMKEKGDIPEGYSVSREKKERFSLILESASTNQTSMYLCASNSAGGGRETQYFGPGTRLLVL.

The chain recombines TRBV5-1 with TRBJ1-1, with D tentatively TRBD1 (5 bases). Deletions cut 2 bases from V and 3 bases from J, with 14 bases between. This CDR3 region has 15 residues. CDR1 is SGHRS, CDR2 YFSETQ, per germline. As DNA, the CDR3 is TGCGCCAGCAGCTTAATGGGCAGGGAGGACACTGAAGCTTTCTTT. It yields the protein CASSLMGREDTEAFF.

For the CDR3, the DNA is TGTGCCAGCAGCCACTCGGGCGGGGTAGGCTACGAGCAGTACTTC. Translating it yields CASSHSGGVGYEQYF. The J gene is TRBJ2-7, the V gene TRBV4-2; D might be TRBD2 (6 bases). Trimming cost V 3 bases and J 3 bases, with 15 bases left between them. This CDR3 is built from 15 residues. Germline V gene sequence: CDR1 LGHNA, CDR2 YNFKEQ.

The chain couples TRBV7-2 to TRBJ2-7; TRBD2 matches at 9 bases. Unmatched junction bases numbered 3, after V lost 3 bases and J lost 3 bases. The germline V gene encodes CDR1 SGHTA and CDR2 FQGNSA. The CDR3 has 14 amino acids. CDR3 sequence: CASSFSSGNYEQYF. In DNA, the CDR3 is TGTGCCAGCAGCTTCTCTAGCGGGAACTACGAGCAGTACTTC.

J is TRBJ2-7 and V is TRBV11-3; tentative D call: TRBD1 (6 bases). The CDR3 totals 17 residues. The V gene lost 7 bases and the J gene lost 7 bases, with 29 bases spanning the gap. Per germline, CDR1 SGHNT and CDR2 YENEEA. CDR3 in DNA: TGTGCCAGCAACTTGGGATTCGAGGGCAGGGGCCTAGGGGAGCAGTACTTC. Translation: CASNLGFEGRGLGEQYF.

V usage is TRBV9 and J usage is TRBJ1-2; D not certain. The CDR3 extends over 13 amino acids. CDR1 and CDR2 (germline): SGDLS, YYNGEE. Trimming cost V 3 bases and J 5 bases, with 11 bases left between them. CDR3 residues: CASSAAVPYGYTF. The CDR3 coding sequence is TGTGCCAGCAGCGCTGCGGTACCTTATGGCTACACCTTC.

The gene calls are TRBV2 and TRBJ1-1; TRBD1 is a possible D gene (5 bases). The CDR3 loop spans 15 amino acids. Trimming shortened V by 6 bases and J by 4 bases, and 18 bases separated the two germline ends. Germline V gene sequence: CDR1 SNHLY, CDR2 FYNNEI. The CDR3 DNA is TGTGCCAGCAGGCCACACGCGGGGGAGGTCACTGAAGCTTTCTTT. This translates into CASRPHAGEVTEAFF. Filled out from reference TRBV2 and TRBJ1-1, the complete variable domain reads EPEVTQTPSHQVTQMGQEVILRCVPISNHLYFYWYRQILGQKVEFLVSFYNNEISEKSEIFDDQFSVERPDGSNFTLKIRSTKLEDSAMYFCASRPHAGEVTEAFFGQGTRLTVV.

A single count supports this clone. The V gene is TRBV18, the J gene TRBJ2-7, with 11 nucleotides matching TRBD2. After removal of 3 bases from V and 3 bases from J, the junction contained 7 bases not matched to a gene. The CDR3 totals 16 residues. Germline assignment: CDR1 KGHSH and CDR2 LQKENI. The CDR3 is CASSPLAGGTNYEQYF. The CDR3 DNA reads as TGTGCCAGCTCACCTTTAGCGGGAGGGACTAACTACGAGCAGTACTTC.

The CDR3 reads CASRESGNTIYF. DNA of the CDR3: TGCGCCAGCAGGGAGAGCGGAAACACCATATATTTT. The rearrangement joins TRBV5-1 to TRBJ1-3; D unclear. This CDR3 contains 12 residues. Germline CDR1 reads SGHRS; CDR2 reads YFSETQ. V dropped 5 bases and J dropped 4 bases, with 7 bases sitting between them. Looking up the rest from reference TRBV5-1 and TRBJ1-3 gives the full variable domain: KAGVTQTPRYLIKTRGQQVTLSCSPISGHRSVSWYQQTPGQGLQFLFEYFSETQRNKGNFPGRFSGRQFSNSRSEMNVSTLELGDSALYLCASRESGNTIYFGEGSWLTVV.

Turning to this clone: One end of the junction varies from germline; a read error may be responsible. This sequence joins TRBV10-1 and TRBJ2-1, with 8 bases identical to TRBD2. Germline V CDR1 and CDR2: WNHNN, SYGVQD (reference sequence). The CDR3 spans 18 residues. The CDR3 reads CTSSENLAGTSSYNEQFF. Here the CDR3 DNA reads TGCACCAGCAGTGAGAACCTAGCGGGTACGAGCTCCTACAATGAGCAGTTCTTC.

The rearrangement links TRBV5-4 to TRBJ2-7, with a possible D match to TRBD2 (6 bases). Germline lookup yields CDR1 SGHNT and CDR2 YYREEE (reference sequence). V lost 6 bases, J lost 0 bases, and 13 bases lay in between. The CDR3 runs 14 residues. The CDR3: CASTQDGSSYEQYF. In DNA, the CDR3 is TGTGCCAGCACACAGGACGGGAGCTCCTACGAGCAGTACTTC.

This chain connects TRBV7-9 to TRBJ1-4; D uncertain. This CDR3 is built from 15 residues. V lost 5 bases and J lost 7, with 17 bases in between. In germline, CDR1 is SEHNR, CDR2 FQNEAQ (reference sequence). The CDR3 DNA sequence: TGTGCCAGCAGCGCGAACCGAGCTGGTTTTGAAAAACTGTTTTTT. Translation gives CASSANRAGFEKLFF.

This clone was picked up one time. The CDR3 DNA reads as TGCGCCAGCAACGACGCCGGGACTAGCGCCGGGGAGCTGTTTTTT. Translation: CASNDAGTSAGELFF. The chain employs TRBV5-1 and TRBJ2-2, with TRBD2 identical over 10 bases. This CDR3 has 15 residues. V trimming: 6 bases; J trimming: 6 bases; junction bases outside the gene matches: 8. Germline V gene lookup returns CDR1 SGHRS and CDR2 YFSETQ.

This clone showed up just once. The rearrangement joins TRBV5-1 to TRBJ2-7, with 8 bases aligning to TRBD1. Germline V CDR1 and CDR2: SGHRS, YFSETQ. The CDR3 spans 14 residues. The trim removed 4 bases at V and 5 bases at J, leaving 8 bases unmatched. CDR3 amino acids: CASSPQGASDEQYF. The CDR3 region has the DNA TGCGCCAGCAGCCCTCAGGGGGCTTCGGACGAGCAGTACTTC.

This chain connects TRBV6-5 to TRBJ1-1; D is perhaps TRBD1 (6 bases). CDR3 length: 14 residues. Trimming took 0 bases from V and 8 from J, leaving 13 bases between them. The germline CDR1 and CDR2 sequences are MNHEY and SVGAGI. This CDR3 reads CASSYSGVRGEAFF. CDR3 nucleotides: TGTGCCAGCAGTTACTCTGGGGTCAGGGGAGAAGCTTTCTTT.

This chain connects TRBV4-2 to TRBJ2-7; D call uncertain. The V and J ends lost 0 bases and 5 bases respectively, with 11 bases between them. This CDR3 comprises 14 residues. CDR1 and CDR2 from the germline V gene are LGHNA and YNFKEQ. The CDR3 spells CASSQEAATNEQYF. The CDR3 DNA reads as TGTGCCAGCAGCCAAGAAGCCGCAACCAACGAGCAGTACTTC.